This T cell receptor beta chain was profiled in a study of blood T cells in healthy people across ages. Study-wide findings and caveats: Observed TCR beta diversity per million T cells went down as age went up. This fall followed a roughly linear course with age.

Losses at the gene ends were 6 bases for V and 7 bases for J; bases not matched to a gene: 12. The germline gives CDR1 MNHEY, CDR2 SVGAGI. The CDR3 totals 14 residues. The sample holds a few counts of this clonotype. Its specificity is unknown. Using a J-beta primer mix together with a sample-barcoded 5' primer, a second PCR was run for roughly 7 to 12 cycles. TCRdb analysed the 5' RACE reads with MiXCR anew, one entry per CDR3 protein. Altogether approximately 960,000 distinct CDR3 sequences are present, 25% to 30% being singletons, with the ten largest covering more than 8.5%. These data were also filed under a second study, of T cells of mothers and their children.

Sequenced material: blood. The chain recombines TRBV6-5 with TRBJ2-7; 7 positions agree with TRBD1. The clonotype was recovered from a woman between 35 and 50 years old in good health. The CDR3 DNA sequence: TGTGCCAGCAGGCAGGGGGATTTATACGATGAGCAGTACTTC. This sequence encodes CASRQGDLYDEQYF.